The 30 T cell receptor beta chains below all came from one sample that was sequenced in a study of cytomegalovirus exposure and HLA in healthy donors. 13 Jbeta primers and 60 Vbeta primers were used for the PCR. Clones were sequenced by immunoSEQ multiplex PCR, and TCRdb holds only the in-frame ones, with some missing. Here the sample spans about 160,000 clones, around 80% being singletons. The sequenced material came from PBMCs. The receptors come from a man between 18 and 35 years old in good health and CMV-seropositive.

The V call is TRBV19, the J call TRBJ1-1; D is ambiguous. Germline CDR1 is LNHDA and CDR2 is SQIVND (reference sequence). Trimming removed 3 bases at V and 7 bases at J, with 18 bases between. The CDR3 has 15 amino acids. The CDR3 here is CASSITGIKDGEAFF. The DNA of the CDR3 is TGTGCCAGTAGTATTACGGGGATTAAGGATGGTGAAGCTTTCTTT.

The CDR3 nucleotides read TGTGCCAGTAAGGGACTAGCGGGAGGGGGGGAGACCCAGTACTTC. This encodes CASKGLAGGGETQYF. The chain is built from TRBV6-1 and TRBJ2-5; 16 bases are a match to TRBD2. Trimming at V came to 9 bases and at J to 5 bases, leaving 6 bases not matched to a gene. The CDR3 has 15 residues. The germline CDR1 and CDR2 sequences are MNHNS and SASEGT.

The chain couples TRBV5-1 to TRBJ1-6; TRBD1 might be the D (6 bases). Germline-derived CDR1 and CDR2 are SGHRS and YFSETQ. The CDR3 covers 15 residues. Between the trimmed V and J ends, which lost 5 bases and 5 bases, there was a span of 14 bases. This CDR3 is CASRAPGEHNSPLHF. The CDR3 DNA is TGCGCCAGCAGAGCCCCAGGGGAGCATAATTCACCCCTCCACTTT.

This CDR3 is CSVDFRPGRNYGYTF. The CDR3, as DNA: TGCAGCGTTGATTTTCGGCCAGGGCGGAACTATGGCTACACCTTC. The V call is TRBV29-1, the J call TRBJ1-2; a weak D match, TRBD1 (5 bases). This CDR3 is built from 15 residues. The V end lost 3 bases, the J end lost 2 bases, and 16 bases lay between the germline ends. Germline CDR1 reads SQVTM; CDR2 reads ANQGSEA. Based on the CDR3 plus reference TRBV29-1 and TRBJ1-2, the full variable domain is SAVISQKPSRDICQRGTSLTIQCQVDSQVTMMFWYRQQPGQSLTLIATANQGSEATYESGFVIDKFPISRPNLTFSTLTVSNMSPEDSSIYLCSVDFRPGRNYGYTFGSGTRLTVV.

This chain joins TRBV11-2 and TRBJ1-5; D is unclear. The V end was cut by 0 bases, the J end by 3 bases, with 6 bases between. The CDR3 loop spans 14 amino acids. Germline values: CDR1 SGHAT, CDR2 FQNNGV. CDR3 protein: CASSLDRHNQPQHF. In DNA form, the CDR3 reads TGTGCCAGCAGCTTAGACAGACACAATCAGCCCCAGCATTTT. Using reference TRBV11-2 and TRBJ1-5 for the parts outside the CDR3, the full variable domain is EAGVAQSPRYKIIEKRQSVAFWCNPISGHATLYWYQQILGQGPKLLIQFQNNGVVDDSQLPKDRFSAERLKGVDSTLKIQPAKLEDSAVYLCASSLDRHNQPQHFGDGTRLSIL.

The chain uses TRBV18 and TRBJ1-1; 7 bases fit TRBD1. The CDR3 spans 14 residues. In germline, CDR1 is KGHSH, CDR2 LQKENI. The J segment lost 5 bases and the V segment lost 4 bases, leaving 7 bases of the junction unmatched. CDR3 sequence (DNA): TGTGCCAGCTCACAGCGACAGGGTGAGACTGAAGCTTTCTTT. Residues: CASSQRQGETEAFF.

This clone appeared a single time. This rearrangement joins TRBV7-2 to TRBJ2-7, with 7 bases fitting TRBD1. The CDR3 is made up of 14 amino acids. J gave up 2 bases and V 1 base, and 2 bases lay outside the gene matches. The germline gives CDR1 SGHTA, CDR2 FQGNSA. CDR3 region: CASSLGQGTYEQYF. Written as DNA, the CDR3 is TGTGCCAGCAGCTTAGGACAGGGTACCTACGAGCAGTACTTC.

The rearrangement uses TRBV5-4 and TRBJ2-3; D is perhaps TRBD1 (6 bases). Germline V lookup: CDR1 SGHNT, CDR2 YYREEE (reference sequence). Trimming took 6 bases from V and 5 from J, leaving 7 bases between them. The length of the CDR3 is 11 residues. DNA of the CDR3: TGTGCCAGCACCAGGGGAGATACGCAGTATTTT. Amino acid sequence: CASTRGDTQYF.

The CDR3 nucleotides are TGTGCCAGCAGCTTGGCCGGGACAGGGGATTTTGAAGCTTTCTTT. Its protein is CASSLAGTGDFEAFF. V is TRBV13 and J is TRBJ1-1; 10 positions match TRBD1. This CDR3 region has 15 residues. From germline, CDR1 is PRHDT and CDR2 FYEKMQ (reference sequence). V was pared by 3 bases and J by 7 bases, with 8 bases of the junction left unmatched.

The J gene is TRBJ1-2, the V gene TRBV27; the D gene is possibly TRBD1 (6 bases). The CDR3 runs to 15 residues. The germline gives CDR1 MNHEY, CDR2 SMNVEV (reference sequence). Trimming took 1 base from V and 1 from J, leaving 10 bases between them. The CDR3 DNA follows: TGTGCCAGCAGTTTATTCGCAGGGGTTAACTATGGCTACACCTTC. The encoded protein is CASSLFAGVNYGYTF.

Note on this clone: The conserved phenylalanine or tryptophan is not found at the CDR3 terminus, so this likely reflects a read error. The DNA is left out, because the CDR3 cannot be placed on it with certainty; the CDR3 is given as TCRdb lists it. The chain has TRBV7-3 and TRBJ1-4; no DNA check was done on the table's D call, TRBD1. CDR1 SGHTA and CDR2 FQGTGA come from the germline V gene. Termini included, the CDR3 measures 11 amino acids. This CDR3 is CASSAGQWQGR.

The chain has TRBV13 and TRBJ2-2; D unresolved. In germline, CDR1 is PRHDT, CDR2 FYEKMQ (reference sequence). V was pared by 6 bases and J by 0 bases, with 14 bases between. CDR3 length equals 16 residues. The chain's CDR3 is CASRPSAPANTGELFF. The CDR3 DNA reads as TGTGCCAGCAGGCCCAGTGCCCCCGCGAACACCGGGGAGCTGTTTTTT.

This chain uses TRBV27 with TRBJ1-6, with 9 bases identical to TRBD1. The CDR3 sequence is 14 residues long. Per the germline V gene, CDR1 is MNHEY and CDR2 is SMNVEV (reference sequence). V was pared by 5 bases and J by 13 bases, with 9 bases of the junction left unmatched. This chain's CDR3 is CASSPAGTGFPLHF. DNA for the CDR3: TGTGCCAGCAGTCCCGCCGGGACAGGGTTTCCCCTCCACTTT.

The chain is built from TRBV4-3 and TRBJ1-4, with D hard to call. Germline loops: CDR1 LGHNA, CDR2 YSLEER. Trimming took 0 bases from V and 12 from J, leaving 23 bases between them. The CDR3 spans 17 residues. The CDR3 DNA is TGCGCCAGCAGCCAAGAATTCCCTTCCATCAGCCTTGGAGAACTGTTTTTT. Translating gives CASSQEFPSISLGELFF.

This chain links TRBV13 with TRBJ2-7; 10 bases fit TRBD1. J was trimmed by 2 bases and V by 5 bases; bases with no gene match: 3. The CDR3 is 14 amino acids. Germline CDR1 PRHDT, CDR2 FYEKMQ (reference sequence). The CDR3 spells CASSQGQGTYEQYF. The CDR3 nucleotides are TGTGCCAGCAGCCAGGGACAGGGGACCTACGAGCAGTACTTC.

V is TRBV6-6 and J is TRBJ2-3; the D gene is possibly TRBD1 (5 bases). CDR1 and CDR2 (germline): MNHNY, SVGAGI (reference sequence). This CDR3 contains 15 residues. V was cut by 5 bases and J by 0 bases, with 12 bases left in between. The CDR3: CASSATASSTDTQYF. CDR3 nucleotides: TGTGCCAGCAGTGCGACAGCCTCTAGCACAGATACGCAGTATTTT.

Concerning this clone: The junction departs from the called germline gene at one end, perhaps through a read error. This rearrangement joins TRBV7-6 to TRBJ2-5; weak D call: TRBD1 (5 bases). The germline V gene encodes CDR1 SGHVS and CDR2 FNYEAQ. The CDR3 covers 14 residues. The CDR3: CASSLDQGQETRYF. In DNA, the CDR3 is TGTGCCAGCAGCTTAGACCAGGGCCAAGAGACCCGGTACTTC.

The CDR3 DNA sequence: TGTGCCAGCAGCGGAGGGGGGACTAGCGGGAGGGCCCTCAGGCAGTATTTT. It encodes CASSGGGTSGRALRQYF. J is TRBJ2-3 and V is TRBV7-9; 16 nucleotides match TRBD2. V lost 5 bases and J lost 11; bases outside the gene matches: 13. CDR1 SEHNR and CDR2 FQNEAQ come from the germline V gene (reference sequence). CDR3 size: 17 residues.

The chain is built from TRBV2 and TRBJ2-5; 9 bases agree with TRBD1. The trim removed 6 bases at V and 5 bases at J, leaving 10 bases unmatched. The CDR3 consists of 15 residues. Germline CDR1 SNHLY, CDR2 FYNNEI. In DNA, the CDR3 is TGTGCCAGCAGCTTCCTGGGGACAGGGCTGGAGACCCAGTACTTC. Its translation is CASSFLGTGLETQYF.

The CDR3: CASSSFQGGGNSGANVLTF. CDR3 coding DNA: TGTGCCAGCAGCTCCTTCCAGGGCGGGGGGAACTCTGGGGCCAACGTCCTGACTTTC. The genes are TRBV6-7 and TRBJ2-6; 8 bases map to TRBD2. TRBV6-7 is placed among ORFs of uncertain function. The CDR3 consists of 19 residues. V dropped 6 bases and J dropped 0; count of bases not matched to a gene: 13.

This clone was detected once. The CDR3 region is CASSLRLTDTQYF. The CDR3 DNA is TGTGCCAGCAGCTTACGTTTAACAGATACGCAGTATTTT. This chain uses TRBV7-6 with TRBJ2-3, with D unclear. Germline V lookup: CDR1 SGHVS, CDR2 FNYEAQ. CDR3 length: 13 amino acids. Deletions cut 2 bases from V and 3 bases from J, with 6 bases between.

The V and J genes are TRBV4-2 and TRBJ2-5; 7 bases fit TRBD1. There are 15 residues in the CDR3. V was clipped by 4 bases and J by 5 bases; unmatched bases: 10. CDR1 is LGHNA, CDR2 YNFKEQ, per germline. The CDR3, as DNA: TGTGCCAGCAGCCCGGGCCCAGGACAGGACGAGACCCAGTACTTC. Translation: CASSPGPGQDETQYF.

The CDR3 reads CAISGQSGANVLTF. For the CDR3, the DNA is TGTGCCATCAGCGGACAGTCTGGGGCCAACGTCCTGACTTTC. The chain joins TRBV10-3 to TRBJ2-6; D may be TRBD1 (6 bases). This CDR3 comprises 14 residues. Germline V CDR1 and CDR2: ENHRY, SYGVKD. Trimming removed 6 bases from V and 1 base from J, with 7 bases in between.

V is TRBV11-2 and J is TRBJ2-7; 7 nucleotides line up with TRBD2. There are 15 residues in the CDR3. Trimming at V came to 4 bases and at J to 0 bases, leaving 6 bases not matched to a gene. Germline V gives CDR1 SGHAT, CDR2 FQNNGV. CDR3 coding DNA: TGTGCCAGCAGCTGGTCGGGGGGAAGCTCCTACGAGCAGTACTTC. Protein: CASSWSGGSSYEQYF.

V usage is TRBV6-5 and J usage is TRBJ1-2; a possible D gene is TRBD1 (5 bases). There are 13 residues in the CDR3. Trimming took off 2 bases at V and 4 bases at J, with 8 bases between the two ends. Germline values: CDR1 MNHEY, CDR2 SVGAGI. CDR3 sequence (DNA): TGTGCCAGCAGTTACGGGGGGTTCTATGGCTACACCTTC. Its protein product is CASSYGGFYGYTF.

This clone was seen only a few times. The V gene is TRBV28, the J gene TRBJ2-6, with unresolved D. Germline lookup yields CDR1 MDHEN and CDR2 SYDVKM. V lost 6 bases and J 0 bases, leaving 18 bases between the germline ends. The CDR3 runs to 18 residues. This CDR3 is CASRRTYRTNSGANVLTF. CDR3 DNA: TGTGCCAGCAGGCGAACCTATCGAACCAACTCTGGGGCCAACGTCCTGACTTTC.

This clone was observed once. This chain links TRBV7-9 with TRBJ2-1; D gene ambiguous. Trimming removed 5 bases at V and 12 bases at J, with 14 bases between. The CDR3 covers 12 residues. Germline V CDR1 and CDR2: SEHNR, FQNEAQ (reference sequence). This CDR3 is CASSPSERGQFF. The CDR3, as DNA: TGTGCCAGCAGCCCGTCAGAGCGTGGGCAGTTCTTC.

The chain joins TRBV7-2 to TRBJ2-6, with 7 bases lining up with TRBD2. The CDR3 is 16 amino acids. Germline-derived CDR1 and CDR2 are SGHTA and FQGNSA. Trimming removed 2 bases from V and 2 bases from J; junction bases left unmatched: 3. CDR3 sequence: CASSLSGGTGANVLTF. CDR3 bases: TGTGCCAGCAGCTTATCCGGGGGGACTGGGGCCAACGTCCTGACTTTC.

The V call is TRBV27, the J call TRBJ1-3; D is unclear. Trimming took off 5 bases at V and 2 bases at J, with 16 bases between the two ends. This CDR3 is 16 amino acids long. Germline-derived CDR1 and CDR2 are MNHEY and SMNVEV (reference sequence). The CDR3 bases are TGTGCCAGCAGTATCGGAGGCTTCGGGGCTGGAAACACCATATATTTT. Protein product: CASSIGGFGAGNTIYF.

The J gene is TRBJ1-1, the V gene TRBV9; D is unresolved. Between the trimmed V and J ends, which lost 4 bases and 1 base, there was a span of 14 bases. Germline V gene sequence: CDR1 SGDLS, CDR2 YYNGEE. There are 15 residues in the CDR3. CDR3 coding DNA: TGTGCCAGCAGCCCCGTATCGCGGGGGAACACTGAAGCTTTCTTT. Translated: CASSPVSRGNTEAFF.